The 32 T cell receptor beta chains listed next were all sequenced from one sample in a study of OX40 agonist ivuxolimab in advanced cancers. Generated by immunoSEQ multiplex PCR, the TCRdb table keeps only in-frame clones and is missing some. In the table there are 69,000 or so clones, over 75% of which are singletons. The sample in question was CD4+ or CD8+ T cells sorted from blood, obtained in a trial of the OX40 agonist ivuxolimab. All receptors come from an adult with an advanced solid tumor such as melanoma, head and neck, liver or kidney cancer.

J is TRBJ1-5 and V is TRBV19, with D possibly TRBD1 on 5 matching bases. The CDR3 has 14 residues. Looked up from germline, CDR1 is LNHDA and CDR2 is SQIVND (reference sequence). V dropped 7 bases and J dropped 2 bases, with 12 bases sitting between them. The CDR3 spells CASTLGAGNQPQHF. The DNA of the CDR3 is TGTGCCAGTACTTTAGGGGCTGGCAATCAGCCCCAGCATTTT.

The rearrangement links TRBV7-2 to TRBJ2-5; 10 bases are a match to TRBD2. Germline V lookup: CDR1 SGHTA, CDR2 FQGNSA. The V gene end was trimmed by 7 bases and the J gene end by 4 bases; junction bases not matched to a gene: 6. The length of the CDR3 is 14 residues. CDR3 residues: CASMPQRGGETQYF. The DNA of the CDR3 is TGTGCCAGCATGCCTCAGCGGGGGGGAGAGACCCAGTACTTC.

The chain joins TRBV7-9 to TRBJ2-7; 7 nucleotides line up with TRBD2. CDR3 length equals 18 residues. Trimming at V came to 5 bases and at J to 1 base, leaving 17 bases not matched to a gene. Per the germline V gene, CDR1 is SEHNR and CDR2 is FQNEAQ (reference sequence). The CDR3 reads CASSPQTSSSGYSYEQYF. The CDR3 bases are TGTGCCAGCAGCCCGCAAACGTCGTCTAGCGGTTATTCCTACGAGCAGTACTTC.

The V call is TRBV28, the J call TRBJ2-1; no clear D gene. The CDR3 runs 15 residues. Between the trimmed V and J ends, which lost 1 base and 4 bases, there was a span of 11 bases. CDR1 is MDHEN and CDR2 is SYDVKM in the germline V gene. CDR3 coding DNA: TGTGCCAGCAGTTTATCGGCTGTGGGATACAATGAGCAGTTCTTC. Residues: CASSLSAVGYNEQFF.

This chain uses TRBV23-1 with TRBJ1-2; the D gene is possibly TRBD1 (5 bases). TRBV23-1 is classed as an ORF, of uncertain function. Trimming stripped 1 base from V and 8 bases from J, with 11 bases between. The CDR3 consists of 13 residues. CDR3 bases: TGCGCCAGCAGTCAATGGGGACCCGGGGGCTACACCTTC. It yields the protein CASSQWGPGGYTF.

This chain uses TRBV11-3 with TRBJ2-6; D perhaps matches TRBD2 (5 bases). V lost 5 bases and J 0 bases, leaving 17 bases between the germline ends. The CDR3 totals 18 residues. The germline V gene has CDR1 SGHNT and CDR2 YENEEA. CDR3 sequence (DNA): TGTGCCAGCAGCCCCCCCCGCGGGTTTGGCTCTGGGGCCAACGTCCTGACTTTC. Its translation is CASSPPRGFGSGANVLTF.

Details on this clone: At one of its ends the junction is not consistent with the germline gene, which may arise from a read error. V usage is TRBV15 and J usage is TRBJ2-1; 7 bases map to TRBD1. The CDR3 totals 13 residues. Per germline, CDR1 LNHNV and CDR2 YYDKDF (reference sequence). The CDR3 DNA reads TGTGCCACCAGCAGAGAATTACAGGGGCCACAAGTCTTC. Protein product: CATSRELQGPQVF.

The J gene is TRBJ1-1, the V gene TRBV5-5; D gene uncertain. The CDR3 is 15 residues long. The germline V gene has CDR1 SGHKS and CDR2 YYEKEE (reference sequence). V was pared by 4 bases and J by 0 bases, with 13 bases between. The CDR3 reads CASSPGSNMNTEAFF. For the CDR3, the DNA is TGTGCCAGCAGCCCGGGATCCAATATGAACACTGAAGCTTTCTTT.

The V and J genes are TRBV19 and TRBJ2-3; maybe TRBD2 (7 bases). This CDR3 contains 15 residues. Germline assignment: CDR1 LNHDA and CDR2 SQIVND (reference sequence). Trimming pared 4 bases from V and 2 bases from J, leaving 13 bases between. DNA for the CDR3: TGTGCCAGTAGTAATCCCGGGGGGCCCACAGATACGCAGTATTTT. This translates into CASSNPGGPTDTQYF.

This chain joins TRBV5-4 and TRBJ1-1; D unclear. Trimming shortened V by 4 bases and J by 1 base, and 8 bases separated the two germline ends. The CDR3 is 13 amino acids. The germline CDR1 and CDR2 sequences are SGHNT and YYREEE (reference sequence). The CDR3 sequence: CASSGGRNTEAFF. CDR3 nucleotide sequence: TGTGCCAGCAGCGGAGGAAGGAACACTGAAGCTTTCTTT.

The chain recombines TRBV10-3 with TRBJ1-2, with TRBD1 matching 9 bases. CDR3 length: 14 residues. In germline, CDR1 is ENHRY, CDR2 SYGVKD. Trimming cost V 10 bases and J 7 bases; bases outside gene matches: 13. As DNA, the CDR3 is TGTGCCACCCCCGCCCGGGACAGGGAGAGTGGCTACACCTTC. Its protein is CATPARDRESGYTF.

The V and J genes are TRBV19 and TRBJ1-5; possible D gene TRBD1, 5 bases. The CDR3 has 15 residues. CDR1 LNHDA and CDR2 SQIVND come from the germline V gene (reference sequence). V was trimmed by 8 bases and J by 0 bases, leaving 14 bases between them. The CDR3 loop is CASGRDLLSNQPQHF. CDR3 sequence (DNA): TGTGCCAGTGGACGGGACCTTCTTAGCAATCAGCCCCAGCATTTT. Using reference TRBV19 and TRBJ1-5 for the parts outside the CDR3, the full variable domain is DGGITQSPKYLFRKEGQNVTLSCEQNLNHDAMYWYRQDPGQGLRLIYYSQIVNDFQKGDIAEGYSVSREKKESFPLTVTSAQKNPTAFYLCASGRDLLSNQPQHFGDGTRLSIL.

This sequence joins TRBV19 and TRBJ2-5; 8 bases map to TRBD2. After removal of 4 bases from V and 5 bases from J, the junction contained 9 bases not matched to a gene. CDR3 size: 15 residues. The germline CDR1 and CDR2 sequences are LNHDA and SQIVND (reference sequence). In DNA form, the CDR3 reads TGTGCCAGTAGTAAAAGAACGGGGGGGGTGGAGACCCAGTACTTC. This codes for CASSKRTGGVETQYF.

The chain carries TRBV5-1 and TRBJ1-5; 7 bases agree with TRBD1. After removal of 4 bases from V and 3 bases from J, the junction contained 7 bases not matched to a gene. This CDR3 spans 15 amino acids. Germline V lookup: CDR1 SGHRS, CDR2 YFSETQ. CDR3 coding DNA: TGCGCCAGCAGCGAGACAGGGCTGAACAATCAGCCCCAGCATTTT. This encodes CASSETGLNNQPQHF.

The CDR3 spells CASSLLAGVPDTQYF. CDR3 nucleotides: TGCGCCAGCAGCTTGCTAGCGGGAGTCCCAGATACGCAGTATTTT. The V gene is TRBV5-1, the J gene TRBJ2-3; 10 nucleotides match TRBD2. Germline V lookup: CDR1 SGHRS, CDR2 YFSETQ. The CDR3 is 15 residues long. The V segment lost 1 base and the J segment 4 bases; nucleotides outside the gene matches: 3.

The CDR3 sequence: CASSFSLSGTDTQYF. The CDR3 DNA follows: TGTGCCAGCAGCTTTTCTCTCTCTGGCACAGATACGCAGTATTTT. The rearrangement uses TRBV7-6 and TRBJ2-3; D is uncertain. Germline V gene sequence: CDR1 SGHVS, CDR2 FNYEAQ. The CDR3 extends over 15 amino acids. Trimming removed 3 bases from V and 1 base from J, with 11 bases in between.

V and J are TRBV19 and TRBJ1-1, with TRBD1 identical over 7 bases. The CDR3 is made up of 15 amino acids. The germline CDR1 and CDR2 sequences are LNHDA and SQIVND (reference sequence). The trim removed 3 bases at V and 1 base at J, leaving 5 bases unmatched. As DNA, the CDR3 is TGTGCCAGTAGTATTTCCGGGACAGCGAACACTGAAGCTTTCTTT. It yields the protein CASSISGTANTEAFF.

This clone occurred a few times. The genes are TRBV7-2 and TRBJ1-2; a weak D match, TRBD1 (6 bases). The V end lost 1 base, the J end lost 8 bases, and 14 bases lay between the germline ends. From germline, CDR1 is SGHTA and CDR2 FQGNSA. CDR3 length equals 14 residues. CDR3 loop: CASSLGTEALGYTF. The DNA of the CDR3 is TGTGCCAGCAGCTTAGGGACAGAGGCCCTGGGCTACACCTTC.

This clone was observed a few times. The V and J genes are TRBV19 and TRBJ1-3; tentative D call: TRBD1 (5 bases). The V end lost 5 bases, the J end lost 0 bases, and 11 bases lay between the germline ends. The germline CDR1 and CDR2 sequences are LNHDA and SQIVND (reference sequence). This CDR3 is 15 amino acids long. CDR3: CASSPTGNSGNTIYF. In nucleotides, the CDR3 is TGTGCCAGTAGTCCAACAGGAAACTCTGGAAACACCATATATTTT. Together with reference TRBV19 and TRBJ1-3, the CDR3 gives the full variable domain: DGGITQSPKYLFRKEGQNVTLSCEQNLNHDAMYWYRQDPGQGLRLIYYSQIVNDFQKGDIAEGYSVSREKKESFPLTVTSAQKNPTAFYLCASSPTGNSGNTIYFGEGSWLTVV.

This chain connects TRBV5-4 to TRBJ1-2; D remains unclear. Trimming shortened V by 4 bases and J by 4 bases, and 14 bases separated the two germline ends. The CDR3 totals 14 residues. Germline V gene data show CDR1 as SGHNT and CDR2 as YYREEE (reference sequence). The chain's CDR3 is CASSLGVLGYGYTF. The CDR3 DNA reads as TGTGCCAGCAGCCTCGGGGTGCTTGGCTATGGCTACACCTTC.

This chain connects TRBV28 to TRBJ2-3, with TRBD2 matching 10 bases. The ends lost 5 bases at V and 5 bases at J; junction bases unmatched: 13. This CDR3 contains 17 residues. In germline, CDR1 is MDHEN, CDR2 SYDVKM. CDR3 DNA sequence: TGTGCCAGCAGTCCACTGTCGGCTAGCGGGAGTCGAGATACGCAGTATTTT. It encodes CASSPLSASGSRDTQYF.

The chain has TRBV5-1 and TRBJ2-2; possibly TRBD1 for D (6 bases). This CDR3 is 17 amino acids long. The germline V and J ends were trimmed by 0 bases and 5 bases, with 17 bases remaining between them. From germline, CDR1 is SGHRS and CDR2 YFSETQ. The DNA of the CDR3 is TGCGCCAGCAGCTTGGCGAGGGTACAGGGAAGGACCGGGGAGCTGTTTTTT. It translates to CASSLARVQGRTGELFF.

The gene calls are TRBV6-5 and TRBJ2-7, with 7 nucleotides matching TRBD1. The CDR3 has 14 residues. CDR1 MNHEY and CDR2 SVGAGI come from the germline V gene. The V segment lost 8 bases and the J segment 1 base; nucleotides outside the gene matches: 8. CDR3 protein: CASQKGDRSYEQYF. The CDR3 DNA follows: TGTGCCAGCCAAAAGGGGGACAGATCCTACGAGCAGTACTTC.

The chain recombines TRBV4-2 with TRBJ1-2; TRBD1 is a possible D gene (5 bases). V was clipped by 3 bases and J by 4 bases, with 15 bases between them. The germline CDR1 and CDR2 sequences are LGHNA and YNFKEQ. CDR3 length: 15 amino acids. CDR3 DNA: TGTGCCAGCAGCCAGGGGAGAGGGGCCCCCTATGGCTACACCTTC. Translating it yields CASSQGRGAPYGYTF.

The chain uses TRBV5-5 and TRBJ1-5, with 7 bases identical to TRBD1. The germline V gene encodes CDR1 SGHKS and CDR2 YYEKEE (reference sequence). The CDR3 runs to 16 residues. V lost 4 bases to trimming and J lost 3 bases; unmatched junction nucleotides: 10. CDR3 amino acids: CASSGLQGMNNQPQHF. The CDR3 bases are TGTGCCAGCAGCGGACTACAGGGGATGAACAATCAGCCCCAGCATTTT.

CDR3 loop: CASSLEGYEQYF. The CDR3 region has the DNA TGTGCCAGCAGCCTTGAAGGCTACGAGCAGTACTTC. The chain recombines TRBV28 with TRBJ2-7; D remains ambiguous. The V gene lost 6 bases and the J gene lost 3 bases, with 9 bases spanning the gap. This CDR3 has 12 residues. Per germline, CDR1 MDHEN and CDR2 SYDVKM.

The chain joins TRBV5-5 to TRBJ2-2; a possible D gene is TRBD1 (6 bases). V was clipped by 1 base and J by 5 bases, with 15 bases between them. The CDR3 is 16 residues long. Looked up from germline, CDR1 is SGHKS and CDR2 is YYEKEE (reference sequence). The chain's CDR3 is CASSLISRGGTGELFF. CDR3 in DNA: TGTGCCAGCAGCTTGATCTCCAGGGGCGGAACCGGGGAGCTGTTTTTT.

This sequence joins TRBV5-8 and TRBJ1-1; D ambiguous. V lost 2 bases, J lost 1 base, and 6 bases lay in between. In germline, CDR1 is SGHTS, CDR2 YDEGEE. The CDR3 sequence is 13 residues long. The CDR3 here is CASSLMRNTEAFF. The CDR3 region has the DNA TGTGCCAGCAGCTTAATGCGGAACACTGAAGCTTTCTTT. The full variable domain, with the rest looked up from reference TRBV5-8 and TRBJ1-1, is EAGVTQSPTHLIKTRGQQATLRCSPISGHTSVYWYQQALGLGLQFLLWYDEGEERNRGNFPPRFSGRQFPNYSSELNVNALELEDSALYLCASSLMRNTEAFFGQGTRLTVV.

The chain couples TRBV21-1 to TRBJ2-1; whether TRBD2, the table's D call, matches the DNA was not checked. TRBV21-1 represents a pseudogene. The CDR3 covers 20 residues. The CDR3 nucleotides read TGTGCCAGCAGCAAAGAAGCTATCCCTAGCGGGAGCCGCTCCTACAATGAGCAGTTCTTC. Translation gives CASSKEAIPSGSRSYNEQFF.

This clone was seen only a few times. The gene calls are TRBV5-6 and TRBJ2-3; TRBD2 aligns across 15 bases. Germline V gene data show CDR1 as SGHDT and CDR2 as YYEEEE. Germline trimming cut 4 bases from V and 5 bases from J; bases unmatched to any gene: 11. CDR3 length: 18 residues. CDR3 amino acids: CASSHSPGTSGGIDTQYF. The CDR3 coding sequence is TGTGCCAGCAGCCATTCGCCCGGGACTAGCGGGGGGATAGATACGCAGTATTTT.

V usage is TRBV7-9 and J usage is TRBJ1-3; no clear D gene. The CDR3 contains 14 residues. V dropped 3 bases and J dropped 2 bases, with 8 bases sitting between them. Germline loops: CDR1 SEHNR, CDR2 FQNEAQ (reference sequence). The CDR3 reads CASSFGSAGNTIYF. Written as DNA, the CDR3 is TGTGCCAGCAGCTTTGGGTCAGCTGGAAACACCATATATTTT.

The rearrangement uses TRBV6-5 and TRBJ1-6; 8 nucleotides match TRBD1. The germline V gene encodes CDR1 MNHEY and CDR2 SVGAGI. The V segment lost 4 bases and the J segment 9 bases; nucleotides outside the gene matches: 5. CDR3 length: 14 residues. The DNA for the CDR3 is TGTGCCAGCAGTTCGGGACAGGACCGTTCACCCCTCCACTTT. This codes for CASSSGQDRSPLHF.